The rows below give T cell receptor beta chains drawn from one sample of a study of T cell changes during pregnancy in multiple sclerosis. Libraries were prepared by immunoSEQ multiplex PCR; TCRdb keeps only in-frame clonotypes and omits some of them. The table lists 55,000 to 65,000 clones, 93% of them singletons, with roughly 2.6% in the top ten. Here the sequenced sample was CD8+ T cells from peripheral blood mononuclear cells, taken in the third trimester of pregnancy. These receptors were collected from a female donor with multiple sclerosis, enrolled in a pregnancy study. Both conserved end residues are part of each CDR3. D genes are given only for firm matches. Some rows have no size entry. The others give once, few or many, or a class for an expanded clone.

v_gene	d_gene	j_gene	abundance	CDR3nt	CDR3aa
TRBV27	NA	TRBJ2-2	NA	TGTGCCAGCAGTTTAGCCCCCTGGGACTTTACGAACACCGGGGAGCTGTTTTTT	CASSLAPWDFTNTGELFF
TRBV21-1	NA	TRBJ2-7	NA	TGTGCCAGCAGCAAAGCGCGGCGCGGGGGCTACGAGCAGTACTTC	CASSKARRGGYEQYF
TRBV27	TRBD2	TRBJ2-7	NA	TGTGCCAGCAGTTTAACTAGCGGGATGGCATACGAGCAGTACTTC	CASSLTSGMAYEQYF
TRBV20-1	NA	TRBJ2-1	once	TGCAGTGCCACCAGGGATACTGAGCAGTTCTTC	CSATRDTEQFF
TRBV4-1	TRBD2	TRBJ2-7	once	TGCGCCAGCAGCCAAGGATCGCTAGCGGGAGGGGGCGAGCAGTACTTC	CASSQGSLAGGGEQYF
TRBV7-3	TRBD2	TRBJ2-1	once	TGTGCCAGCAGCTGCCCACTAGCGGGAGGAAACAATGAGCAGTTCTTC	CASSCPLAGGNNEQFF
TRBV2	TRBD2	TRBJ2-7	NA	TGTGCCAGCAGTGAACGAGCGGGAGGACCGAACCACGAGCAGTACTTC	CASSERAGGPNHEQYF
TRBV19	TRBD1	TRBJ1-1	NA	TGTGCCAGTAGTGGAGGACAGGGGGTTGAAGCTTTCTTT	CASSGGQGVEAFF
TRBV9	TRBD2	TRBJ2-7	NA	TGTGCCAGCAGCGTAGGGGGTAGCGGGAGCTACGAGCAGTACTTC	CASSVGGSGSYEQYF
TRBV4-1	NA	TRBJ2-1	NA	TGCGCCAGCAGCCAAGATGAATTGCCGGAGCGGGAGCAGTTCTTC	CASSQDELPEREQFF
TRBV19	TRBD1	TRBJ2-2	NA	TGTGCCAGTGGGGACAGGGGGTTGAACACCGGGGAGCTGTTTTTT	CASGDRGLNTGELFF
TRBV7-9	NA	TRBJ2-7	NA	TGTGCCAGCAGCGCCAGATACGAGCAGTACTTC	CASSARYEQYF
TRBV28	NA	TRBJ2-7	NA	TGTGCCAGCAGTTTCGGGACTTACAGCAGCTCCTACGAGCAGTACTTC	CASSFGTYSSSYEQYF
TRBV13	TRBD2	TRBJ2-3	NA	TGTGCCAGCAGCACCGTAGAAACTAGCGGGAGGGCCATGGTCAGGGATACGCAGTATTTT	CASSTVETSGRAMVRDTQYF
TRBV30	NA	TRBJ1-4	NA	TGTGCCTGGAGTTCAACCGGGTCGCATGAAAAACTGTTTTTT	CAWSSTGSHEKLFF
TRBV5-4	NA	TRBJ1-1	NA	TGTGCCGCCTTCGGACCGGGAAGAACGGCTGAAGCTTTCTTT	CAAFGPGRTAEAFF
TRBV7-9	TRBD2	TRBJ2-2	NA	TGTGCCAGCAGCCTCAGACTAGCGGGAGCGTTACTAGCCGGGGAGCTGTTTTTT	CASSLRLAGALLAGELFF
TRBV7-2	TRBD1	TRBJ2-7	NA	TGTGCCAGCAGCCACGTTCCGGGACAGGGTGTCGACGAGCAGTACTTC	CASSHVPGQGVDEQYF
TRBV27	NA	TRBJ2-7	NA	TGTGCCAGCAGTTTAAGTGGCCCTTCCTACGAGCAGTACTTC	CASSLSGPSYEQYF
TRBV27	NA	TRBJ2-7	NA	TGTGCCAGCAGACAGACTAGTGGAACTCACGAGCAGTACTTC	CASRQTSGTHEQYF
TRBV18	TRBD2	TRBJ2-5	NA	TGTGCCAGCTCACCAGGGCGGGAGGGGTCAGAGACCCAGTACTTC	CASSPGREGSETQYF
TRBV25-1	NA	TRBJ1-1	NA	TGTGCCAGCAGCCTGGAATTCCGGGCTGAAGCTTTCTTT	CASSLEFRAEAFF
TRBV27	NA	TRBJ2-7	NA	TGTGCCAGCAGGTCCGGGACAAGCTACGAGCAGTACTTC	CASRSGTSYEQYF
TRBV7-9	NA	TRBJ2-1	NA	TGTGCCAGCAGCTTAGGGACTGATCACCAGTTCTTC	CASSLGTDHQFF
TRBV14	TRBD2	TRBJ2-7	NA	TGTGCCAGCAGCCAAGAGTGGGGGACTAGCTACGAGCAGTACTTC	CASSQEWGTSYEQYF
TRBV7-9	TRBD2	TRBJ2-5	NA	TGTGCCAGCAGCTTAGTCCTAGCGGGAGTGCGGGAGACCCAGTACTTC	CASSLVLAGVRETQYF
TRBV28	TRBD2	TRBJ2-1	NA	TGTGCCAGCAGGGGGGGAGGGCCTTCCAATGAGCAGTTCTTC	CASRGGGPSNEQFF
TRBV7-6	NA	TRBJ1-4	NA	TGTGCCAGCAGCTTAGTTACGGGGGAAAAACTGTTTTTT	CASSLVTGEKLFF
TRBV28	TRBD2	TRBJ2-1	NA	TGTGCCAGCAGTCCCAATAGCGGGAGCCGAAATGAGCAGTTCTTC	CASSPNSGSRNEQFF
TRBV7-9	NA	TRBJ1-5	few	TGTGCCAGCAGCTTACGTCCCGATCAGCCCCAGCATTTT	CASSLRPDQPQHF
TRBV4-1	NA	TRBJ2-1	NA	TGCGCCAGCAGCCAAGCTTATACCGGGACTTTTCGTTACAATGAGCAGTTCTTC	CASSQAYTGTFRYNEQFF
TRBV29-1	TRBD1	TRBJ2-1	NA	TGCAGCGTCTGGACAGGTAACAATGAGCAGTTCTTC	CSVWTGNNEQFF
TRBV6-1	NA	TRBJ2-3	NA	TGTGCCAGCAGTGAAGCGCTTCAGGGTACAGATACGCAGTATTTT	CASSEALQGTDTQYF
TRBV10-2	NA	TRBJ1-2	NA	TGCGCCAGCAGTTTACAGGGAAACGGCTACACCTTC	CASSLQGNGYTF
TRBV6-1	NA	TRBJ2-7	NA	TGTGCCAGCAGTCGGGGTTACGAGCAGTACTTC	CASSRGYEQYF
TRBV19	TRBD1	TRBJ2-3	NA	TGTGCCAGTAGTAGCCACAGGGGCCGGTTAGATACGCAGTATTTT	CASSSHRGRLDTQYF
TRBV9	NA	TRBJ1-1	NA	TGTGCCAGCAGCGCCTACGCCGTTGAGGGAACTGAAGCTTTCTTT	CASSAYAVEGTEAFF
TRBV21-1	NA	TRBJ2-7	NA	TGTGCCAGCAGCGCCCTCCACGGGGGTTACTCCTACGAGCAGTACTTC	CASSALHGGYSYEQYF
TRBV7-2	NA	TRBJ1-1	NA	TGTGCCAGCAGCTTGCGGGGCAACACTGAAGCTTTCTTT	CASSLRGNTEAFF
TRBV15	NA	TRBJ2-7	NA	TGTGCCACCAGCAGAGATCTTTCCGGGGTCCTTGGCGAGCAGTACTTC	CATSRDLSGVLGEQYF
TRBV13	NA	TRBJ2-1	NA	TGTGCCAGCAGCCCAGGGATTACCTACAATGAGCAGTTCTTC	CASSPGITYNEQFF